This T cell receptor beta chain was found in a study of CD4 and CD8 cells across lung adenocarcinoma regions. MiXCR, applied by TCRdb to the PCR reads, yields one record per CDR3 protein. The data hold 20,000 to 30,000 distinct CDR3 sequences, with over 40% observed a single time. This clonotype was detected ten times or more. Localized lung adenocarcinoma, a non-small cell lung cancer, affected the donors. Sequenced material: CD4+ T cells from the center of a lung tumor. This TCR derives from a male donor with lung adenocarcinoma. The CD4 and CD8 labels of this study may be unreliable.

CDR3 bases: TGTGCCAGCAGCCGGACTAGCGGGAGGCTCGATGAGCAGTTCTTC. Amino acid sequence: CASSRTSGRLDEQFF. The gene calls are TRBV7-8 and TRBJ2-1, with TRBD2 matching 14 bases. V lost 5 bases and J lost 8; bases outside the gene matches: 5. The CDR3 runs 15 residues. The germline gives CDR1 SGHVS, CDR2 FQNEAQ. The full variable domain, its missing parts supplied by reference TRBV7-8 and TRBJ2-1, is GAGVSQSPRYKVAKRGQDVALRCDPISGHVSLFWYQQALGQGPEFLTYFQNEAQLDKSGLPSDRFFAERPEGSVSTLKIQRTQQEDSAVYLCASSRTSGRLDEQFFGPGTRLTVL.